This T cell receptor beta chain emerged from a study of CD8 T cells in ankylosing spondylitis. Quantitative molecular-barcoded 5'-RACE generated the TCR beta libraries. TCRdb reprocessed the 5' RACE reads via MiXCR and lists one record per CDR3 protein. Altogether around 150,000 distinct CDR3 sequences are present, approximately 48% being singletons, with the ten largest covering 12% to 15%. Trimming shortened V by 4 bases and J by 0 bases, and 11 bases separated the two germline ends. The CDR3 totals 14 residues. Germline CDR1 reads SGHRS; CDR2 reads YFSETQ. This chain joins TRBV5-1 and TRBJ2-7, with D tentatively TRBD1 (6 bases). Sequencing input: synovial fluid, either unsorted or a sorted T cell fraction (not recorded which). The clonotype originates from a male donor with ankylosing spondylitis. The CDR3 coding sequence is TGCGCCAGCAGCCCCCGACAGGACTCCTACGAGCAGTACTTC. Encoded protein: CASSPRQDSYEQYF. Combining the CDR3 with reference TRBV5-1 and TRBJ2-7 gives the whole variable domain KAGVTQTPRYLIKTRGQQVTLSCSPISGHRSVSWYQQTPGQGLQFLFEYFSETQRNKGNFPGRFSGRQFSNSRSEMNVSTLELGDSALYLCASSPRQDSYEQYFGPGTRLTVT.